This T cell receptor (beta chain) was observed in a study of cytomegalovirus exposure and HLA in healthy donors. Sequenced by immunoSEQ multiplex PCR; TCRdb stores in-frame clones only, minus some. The top ten hold roughly 1% of the sample, which has about 73,000 clones, around 93% seen once. In germline, CDR1 is SGHAT, CDR2 FQDESV (reference sequence). V was cut by 0 bases and J by 7 bases, with 16 bases left in between. The CDR3 is made up of 16 amino acids. The chain recombines TRBV11-1 with TRBJ2-1; TRBD2 might be the D (5 bases). The clonotype was recovered from a woman aged 18-30 years in good health and CMV-seronegative. Source material: PBMCs. The CDR3 spells CASSLARVVKANEQFF. The CDR3 DNA follows: TGTGCCAGCAGCTTAGCGCGGGTGGTGAAGGCGAATGAGCAGTTCTTC.